Listed below are T cell receptor beta chains from one sample, sequenced in a study of shared clonotypes between healthy human individuals. The protocol was immunoSEQ multiplex PCR, while the TCRdb copy is restricted to in-frame clones and leaves out a portion. This sample has under 1,100,000 clones, with approximately 80% found just once. The sequencing input was memory CD4+ T cells from PBMCs. The receptors were gathered from a man younger than 35 in good health. Some clones in this sample may be carry-over from other donors' samples. CDR3s include the opening cysteine and the closing phenylalanine or tryptophan. D genes are given only for firm matches. Rows may omit the clone size; those that give it use once, few, many or a size class.

d_gene	v_gene	j_gene	abundance	CDR3aa	CDR3nt
TRBD1	TRBV28	TRBJ2-3	once	CASFPGGTTDTQYF	TGTGCCAGCTTTCCAGGGGGAACCACAGATACGCAGTATTTT
TRBD1	TRBV19	TRBJ1-6	.	CASTNRGANSPLHF	TGTGCCAGCACTAACAGGGGAGCTAATTCACCCCTCCACTTT
.	TRBV2	TRBJ2-7	.	CASSNRFTTNHEQYF	TGTGCCAGCAGTAACCGATTTACTACTAACCACGAGCAGTACTTC
.	TRBV18	TRBJ1-1	.	CASSPAANTEAFF	TGTGCCAGCTCACCGGCGGCGAACACTGAAGCTTTCTTT
.	TRBV6-1	TRBJ2-4	.	CASKQGLRGDIQYF	TGTGCCAGCAAACAGGGCCTCAGGGGTGACATTCAGTACTTC
TRBD1	TRBV7-3	TRBJ1-1	few	CASSLAGTGGNITEAFF	TGTGCCAGCAGCTTAGCCGGGACAGGGGGCAATATCACTGAAGCTTTCTTT
TRBD2	TRBV7-8	TRBJ2-3	.	CASSLGREGDTQYF	TGTGCCAGCAGCCTAGGGCGGGAGGGTGATACGCAGTATTTT
.	TRBV20-1	TRBJ2-1	.	CSAALGVRQFF	TGCAGTGCTGCCCTTGGTGTACGACAGTTCTTC
TRBD1	TRBV28	TRBJ2-1	.	CASSSTRDRVNEQFF	TGTGCCAGCAGTTCAACCCGGGACAGAGTCAATGAGCAGTTCTTC
TRBD2	TRBV6-1	TRBJ2-7	.	CASNPSGSYEQYF	TGTGCCAGCAACCCTAGCGGCTCCTACGAGCAGTACTTC
.	TRBV4-2	TRBJ1-2	.	CASSPAGDYGYTF	TGTGCCAGCAGCCCCGCGGGGGACTATGGCTACACCTTC
.	TRBV6-6	TRBJ1-1	.	CASSWELRTEAFF	TGTGCCAGCAGTTGGGAGTTGCGCACTGAAGCTTTCTTT
TRBD2	TRBV6-5	TRBJ2-7	.	CASSPRLAGEYEQYF	TGTGCCAGCAGTCCGAGACTAGCGGGGGAATACGAGCAGTACTTC
.	TRBV5-4	TRBJ1-6	.	CASSLRGYNSPLHF	TGTGCCAGCAGCTTGCGGGGCTATAATTCACCCCTCCACTTT
.	TRBV2	TRBJ1-2	.	CASGLQGWGYTF	TGTGCCAGCGGATTACAGGGTTGGGGCTACACCTTC
.	TRBV27	TRBJ2-2	.	CATLPLRGANTGELFF	TGTGCCACCCTTCCCTTGCGGGGAGCGAACACCGGGGAGCTGTTTTTT
.	TRBV6-5	TRBJ2-5	.	CASSYPGGGAGETQYF	TGTGCCAGCAGTTACCCCGGTGGAGGGGCCGGGGAGACCCAGTACTTC
.	TRBV4-1	TRBJ1-5	.	CASSQDGTLYQPQHF	TGCGCCAGCAGCCAAGACGGGACCCTTTATCAGCCCCAGCACTTT
.	TRBV4-1	TRBJ1-4	.	CASSQVGVPEKLFF	TGCGCCAGCAGCCAAGTAGGGGTACCCGAAAAACTGTTTTTT
TRBD1	TRBV2	TRBJ1-3	.	CASSATGGENTIYF	TGTGCCAGCAGTGCGACAGGGGGAGAAAACACCATATATTTT
TRBD2	TRBV28	TRBJ2-5	.	CASSPGLAEVQETQYF	TGTGCCAGCAGTCCCGGACTAGCGGAAGTCCAAGAGACCCAGTACTTC
.	TRBV5-8	TRBJ1-5	.	CASSLVQGGGQPQHF	TGTGCCAGCAGCTTGGTACAGGGAGGGGGACAGCCCCAGCATTTT
TRBD2	TRBV27	TRBJ2-7	.	CASSLAPGEGILSYEQYF	TGTGCCAGCAGTTTGGCTCCGGGGGAGGGAATTCTCTCCTACGAGCAGTACTTC
.	TRBV11-3	TRBJ1-1	many	CASSPGPNTEAFF	TGTGCCAGCAGCCCGGGACCTAACACTGAAGCTTTCTTT